The 32 T cell receptor beta chains presented below share a single source sample, sequenced in a study of regulatory dendritic cells for organ transplantation. The data were produced by immunoSEQ multiplex PCR, yet TCRdb's version contains in-frame clones alone and is incomplete. The sample holds over 10,000 clones, about 90% seen once. Sorted subsets were CFSE-labeled and cultured around five days with allogeneic dendritic cells. These receptors have no identified antigens. The sample consisted of naive CD8+ T cells from blood cultured with regulatory dendritic cells. Stated subset: CD45RA+ naive T cells. These receptors came from a human donor in good health.

The rearrangement uses TRBV27 and TRBJ2-1, with 8 bases matching TRBD2. This CDR3 spans 13 amino acids. V shed 8 bases, J shed 5 bases, and the junction held 5 bases outside the gene matches. The germline gives CDR1 MNHEY, CDR2 SMNVEV (reference sequence). The CDR3 nucleotides read TGTGCCAGCCATTTAGCGGGGAACAATGAGCAGTTCTTC. Protein sequence: CASHLAGNNEQFF.

The CDR3 region has the DNA TGTGCCAGCAGCTTTCCAATCCCCGGGGAGTCCTCTGGAAACACCATATATTTT. Protein product: CASSFPIPGESSGNTIYF. The chain is built from TRBV7-9 and TRBJ1-3; D is ambiguous. This CDR3 is 18 amino acids long. The germline CDR1 and CDR2 sequences are SEHNR and FQNEAQ (reference sequence). The V and J ends lost 3 bases and 0 bases respectively, with 18 bases between them.

V gene TRBV30 combines with J gene TRBJ1-1, with D possibly being TRBD1 (5 bases). The germline V gene has CDR1 GTSNPN and CDR2 SVGIG (reference sequence). CDR3 size: 13 residues. Trimming removed 5 bases from V and 4 bases from J, with 14 bases in between. The CDR3 region is CAWGYGGSTEAFF. CDR3 in DNA: TGTGCCTGGGGGTACGGGGGAAGCACTGAAGCTTTCTTT. The variable domain in full, with the rest retrieved from reference TRBV30 and TRBJ1-1, is SQTIHQWPATLVQPVGSPLSLECTVEGTSNPNLYWYRQAAGRGLQLLFYSVGIGQISSEVPQNLSASRPQDRQFILSSKKLLLSDSGFYLCAWGYGGSTEAFFGQGTRLTVV.

Here the CDR3 DNA reads TGTGCCAGCAGCTTAGCGTCTTCGGCTGGAAAAAAGCGGAGCAATGAGCAGTTCTTC. Amino acids: CASSLASSAGKKRSNEQFF. This chain uses TRBV7-3 with TRBJ2-1; maybe TRBD2 (5 bases). The CDR3 has 19 amino acids. CDR1 SGHTA and CDR2 FQGTGA come from the germline V gene. Deletions cut 2 bases from V and 6 bases from J, with 26 bases between.

The chain combines TRBV28 with TRBJ2-7; tentatively, D is TRBD2 (5 bases). Germline CDR1 is MDHEN and CDR2 is SYDVKM. The length of the CDR3 is 16 residues. With 2 bases removed from V and 0 bases from J, the gap between germline ends came to 14 bases. The CDR3 protein is CASSLLPGRISYEQYF. The CDR3 coding sequence is TGTGCCAGCAGTTTACTCCCGGGGAGAATCTCCTACGAGCAGTACTTC.

The rearrangement uses TRBV27 and TRBJ2-7; tentatively, D is TRBD2 (6 bases). V shed 2 bases and J shed 5 bases, with 10 bases lying between them. CDR3 length equals 13 residues. Germline V gene data show CDR1 as MNHEY and CDR2 as SMNVEV (reference sequence). In DNA, the CDR3 is TGTGCCAGCAGTTTAGGGACTTACAACGAGCAGTACTTC. Its protein is CASSLGTYNEQYF.

The V call is TRBV29-1, the J call TRBJ2-1; D is unresolved. The V gene's germline CDR1 is SQVTM and CDR2 ANQGSEA. The CDR3 spans 15 residues. The V and J ends lost 4 bases and 6 bases respectively, with 19 bases between them. The CDR3 loop reads CSVAPSGEGSNEQFF. The DNA of the CDR3 is TGCAGCGTTGCTCCCTCTGGGGAAGGTTCCAATGAGCAGTTCTTC.

This sequence joins TRBV11-2 and TRBJ1-2, with D perhaps TRBD1 (6 bases). Between the trimmed V and J ends, which lost 5 bases and 0 bases, there was a span of 16 bases. CDR1 is SGHAT, CDR2 FQNNGV, per germline. The CDR3 covers 16 residues. CDR3 sequence reads: CASSDRDRPTNYGYTF. The CDR3 DNA reads TGTGCCAGCAGCGACAGAGACAGGCCTACTAACTATGGCTACACCTTC.

This chain links TRBV10-1 with TRBJ1-4; D call uncertain. The CDR3 runs to 15 residues. Germline assignment: CDR1 WNHNN and CDR2 SYGVQD (reference sequence). Trimming shortened V by 5 bases and J by 8 bases, and 18 bases separated the two germline ends. CDR3 in DNA: TGCGCCAGCAGTCCCGGGGATACTGACTGGGAAAAACTGTTTTTT. As protein: CASSPGDTDWEKLFF.

This rearrangement joins TRBV4-3 to TRBJ2-1; D is perhaps TRBD2 (5 bases). Trimming shortened V by 0 bases and J by 8 bases, and 11 bases separated the two germline ends. The CDR3 spans 14 residues. The germline V gene encodes CDR1 LGHNA and CDR2 YSLEER. The CDR3 DNA reads as TGCGCCAGCAGCCAAGAGAGGGCGGCCGATGAGCAGTTCTTC. Protein: CASSQERAADEQFF.

This clone has a single count. J is TRBJ2-7 and V is TRBV2; D gene unclear. The germline V gene has CDR1 SNHLY and CDR2 FYNNEI. This CDR3 spans 12 amino acids. V lost 2 bases and J lost 3, with 5 bases in between. The DNA for the CDR3 is TGTGCCAGCAGTGAAATGAACTACGAGCAGTACTTC. Encoded protein: CASSEMNYEQYF.

V is TRBV11-2 and J is TRBJ2-2, with D possibly being TRBD2 (5 bases). The CDR3 has 12 amino acids. Germline V gene data show CDR1 as SGHAT and CDR2 as FQNNGV. V shed 8 bases and J shed 6 bases, with 10 bases lying between them. The CDR3, as DNA: TGTGCCAGCCCCACGGAGGCCGGGGAGCTGTTTTTT. Protein product: CASPTEAGELFF. The whole variable domain, filled in from reference TRBV11-2 and TRBJ2-2, reads EAGVAQSPRYKIIEKRQSVAFWCNPISGHATLYWYQQILGQGPKLLIQFQNNGVVDDSQLPKDRFSAERLKGVDSTLKIQPAKLEDSAVYLCASPTEAGELFFGEGSRLTVL.

The gene calls are TRBV27 and TRBJ1-1; possibly TRBD1 for D (6 bases). Looked up from germline, CDR1 is MNHEY and CDR2 is SMNVEV (reference sequence). The CDR3 loop spans 13 amino acids. V gave up 6 bases and J gave up 4 bases, with 12 bases separating them. The chain's CDR3 is CASSQGMSTEAFF. The CDR3 bases are TGTGCCAGCAGCCAGGGGATGAGCACTGAAGCTTTCTTT.

The chain has TRBV13 and TRBJ2-3; unclear D gene. The CDR3 totals 13 residues. V was pared by 1 base and J by 4 bases, with 6 bases between. Per the germline V gene, CDR1 is PRHDT and CDR2 is FYEKMQ (reference sequence). CDR3 protein: CASSLVRSDTQYF. DNA of the CDR3: TGTGCCAGCAGCTTAGTTCGCTCAGATACGCAGTATTTT. The entire variable domain, with the rest obtained from reference TRBV13 and TRBJ2-3, is as follows: AAGVIQSPRHLIKEKRETATLKCYPIPRHDTVYWYQQGPGQDPQFLISFYEKMQSDKGSIPDRFSAQQFSDYHSELNMSSLELGDSALYFCASSLVRSDTQYFGPGTRLTVL.

The CDR3 DNA reads as TGTGCCAGCAGCTTAGGGGGACAGTCGCGGCAGTTCTTC. Amino acids: CASSLGGQSRQFF. The chain joins TRBV7-9 to TRBJ2-1; 7 nucleotides agree with TRBD1. The CDR3 has 13 residues. Germline V lookup: CDR1 SEHNR, CDR2 FQNEAQ (reference sequence). V dropped 1 base and J dropped 12; count of bases not matched to a gene: 6.

A note on this clone: The identical CDR3 is also encoded by other nucleotide sequences in the sample. V usage is TRBV4-2 and J usage is TRBJ1-1; D uncertain. CDR1 is LGHNA and CDR2 is YNFKEQ in the germline V gene. Trimming removed 3 bases at V and 1 base at J, with 9 bases between. This CDR3 contains 14 residues. CDR3 bases: TGTGCCAGCAGCCAGGCCGACACGAACACTGAAGCTTTCTTT. This gives the protein CASSQADTNTEAFF.

The chain links TRBV6-4 to TRBJ1-6; possibly TRBD1 for D (5 bases). The CDR3 loop spans 15 amino acids. In germline, CDR1 is MRHNA, CDR2 SNTAGT. Trimming pared 2 bases from V and 8 bases from J, leaving 13 bases between. The CDR3 spells CASSDVGRSDSPLHF. CDR3 nucleotides: TGTGCCAGCAGTGACGTGGGACGCTCCGATTCACCCCTCCACTTT.

The chain employs TRBV27 and TRBJ2-7; D ambiguous. This CDR3 is built from 13 residues. The V gene lost 2 bases and the J gene lost 2 bases, with 7 bases spanning the gap. Per the germline V gene, CDR1 is MNHEY and CDR2 is SMNVEV (reference sequence). Written as DNA, the CDR3 is TGTGCCAGCAGTTTAGCGGTTACCTACGAGCAGTACTTC. It codes for CASSLAVTYEQYF.

The CDR3 region is CASSLVTGTLYEQYF. CDR3 sequence (DNA): TGTGCCAGCAGCTTGGTGACTGGAACCCTCTACGAGCAGTACTTC. The chain employs TRBV5-5 and TRBJ2-7; D uncertain. Per germline, CDR1 SGHKS and CDR2 YYEKEE (reference sequence). This CDR3 comprises 15 residues. Trimming removed 0 bases at V and 3 bases at J, with 13 bases between.

The sample holds one count of this clone. The rearrangement links TRBV7-8 to TRBJ2-1; either TRBD1 or TRBD2 may supply D (6 bases each). The CDR3 is made up of 14 amino acids. The V gene's germline CDR1 is SGHVS and CDR2 FQNEAQ. V was shortened by 2 bases and J by 6 bases, with 11 bases between the two germline ends. The CDR3 reads CASSLSGATNEQFF. CDR3 sequence (DNA): TGTGCCAGCAGCTTATCGGGGGCTACCAATGAGCAGTTCTTC.

This clone was seen more than once but under ten times. V usage is TRBV6-5 and J usage is TRBJ1-1, with D possibly matching TRBD1 (6 bases). Germline V gene lookup returns CDR1 MNHEY and CDR2 SVGAGI. The CDR3 sequence is 15 residues long. The V and J ends lost 4 bases and 0 bases respectively, with 12 bases between them. The CDR3 reads CASSSYGTLNTEAFF. The CDR3, as DNA: TGTGCCAGCAGTTCGTACGGGACATTGAACACTGAAGCTTTCTTT.

The chain uses TRBV5-6 and TRBJ1-1; the match to TRBD1 covers 10 bases. Germline values: CDR1 SGHDT, CDR2 YYEEEE. Trimming cost V 5 bases and J 1 base; bases outside gene matches: 5. The CDR3 contains 15 residues. The CDR3 nucleotides are TGTGCCAGCAGGGACAGGGACAGGGGGAACACTGAAGCTTTCTTT. Residues: CASRDRDRGNTEAFF. Variable domain in full (rest from reference TRBV5-6 and TRBJ1-1): DAGVTQSPTHLIKTRGQQVTLRCSPKSGHDTVSWYQQALGQGPQFIFQYYEEEERQRGNFPDRFSGHQFPNYSSELNVNALLLGDSALYLCASRDRDRGNTEAFFGQGTRLTVV.

The rearrangement uses TRBV6-1 and TRBJ1-1; perhaps TRBD1 as D (5 bases). This CDR3 spans 13 amino acids. V was cut by 4 bases and J by 0 bases, with 6 bases left in between. Germline values: CDR1 MNHNS, CDR2 SASEGT. This CDR3 reads CASSGTLNTEAFF. The CDR3 DNA is TGTGCCAGCAGTGGGACACTGAACACTGAAGCTTTCTTT.

The CDR3 region is CASSYGTGEYEQYF. The CDR3 DNA follows: TGTGCCAGCAGTTACGGGACAGGGGAATACGAGCAGTACTTC. V gene TRBV6-5 combines with J gene TRBJ2-7, with TRBD1 matching over 10 bases. CDR1 is MNHEY, CDR2 SVGAGI, per germline. Trimming removed 2 bases from V and 4 bases from J; junction bases left unmatched: 2. The CDR3 length is 14 residues.

The chain links TRBV30 to TRBJ2-1; D is undetermined. Trimming took 2 bases from V and 9 from J, leaving 11 bases between them. CDR1 and CDR2 (germline): GTSNPN, SVGIG (reference sequence). CDR3 size: 12 residues. The CDR3 nucleotides are TGTGCCTGGAGTATACTACCCGGTGAGCAGTTCTTC. Its translation is CAWSILPGEQFF.

The chain uses TRBV7-9 and TRBJ2-1, with no clear D. The germline V gene has CDR1 SEHNR and CDR2 FQNEAQ (reference sequence). Between the trimmed V and J ends, which lost 7 bases and 3 bases, there was a span of 16 bases. The CDR3 is 15 amino acids. CDR3 bases: TGTGCCAGCACCACGTCCCAGAATCGCTACAATGAGCAGTTCTTC. Its translation is CASTTSQNRYNEQFF.

CDR3 DNA sequence: TGTGCCAGCGGGGCCGGGGAGCTGTTTTTT. Translation gives CASGAGELFF. The V call is TRBV2, the J call TRBJ2-2; D is unclear. Germline V CDR1 and CDR2: SNHLY, FYNNEI. This CDR3 spans 10 amino acids. V was clipped by 8 bases and J by 6 bases, with 4 bases between them.

The chain links TRBV4-3 to TRBJ2-5, with D tentatively TRBD1 or TRBD2 (5 bases each). The germline V and J ends were trimmed by 1 base and 4 bases, with 13 bases remaining between them. The CDR3 consists of 15 residues. Looked up from germline, CDR1 is LGHNA and CDR2 is YSLEER. This chain's CDR3 is CASSQGGGGGETQYF. The CDR3 nucleotides read TGCGCCAGCAGCCAAGGTGGGGGTGGGGGAGAGACCCAGTACTTC.

The chain combines TRBV5-8 with TRBJ2-7; TRBD1 matches at 8 bases. Germline assignment: CDR1 SGHTS and CDR2 YDEGEE. The V and J ends lost 4 bases and 1 base, in that order; junction bases with no gene match: 7. The CDR3 totals 15 residues. As DNA, the CDR3 is TGTGCCAGCAGCATCGGACAGGGACCTTCCTACGAGCAGTACTTC. It codes for CASSIGQGPSYEQYF. Looking up the rest from reference TRBV5-8 and TRBJ2-7 gives the full variable domain: EAGVTQSPTHLIKTRGQQATLRCSPISGHTSVYWYQQALGLGLQFLLWYDEGEERNRGNFPPRFSGRQFPNYSSELNVNALELEDSALYLCASSIGQGPSYEQYFGPGTRLTVT.

The V and J genes are TRBV4-1 and TRBJ2-2, with D perhaps being TRBD1 or TRBD2 (6 bases each). V shed 8 bases and J shed 0 bases, with 10 bases lying between them. Germline CDR1 reads MGHRA; CDR2 reads YSYEKL. The CDR3 loop spans 14 amino acids. The CDR3 protein is CASEGGPNTGELFF. In nucleotides, the CDR3 is TGCGCCAGCGAAGGGGGGCCGAACACCGGGGAGCTGTTTTTT.

The chain uses TRBV5-4 and TRBJ2-7; TRBD2 aligns across 10 bases. Trimming at V came to 2 bases and at J to 3 bases, leaving 2 bases not matched to a gene. CDR3 size: 14 residues. The germline gives CDR1 SGHNT, CDR2 YYREEE (reference sequence). CDR3 nucleotide sequence: TGTGCCAGCAGCTTCCTAGCGGGGGACTACGAGCAGTACTTC. Its protein product is CASSFLAGDYEQYF.

The chain carries TRBV30 and TRBJ2-1, with a tentative D call TRBD2 (6 bases). Trimming stripped 1 base from V and 6 bases from J, with 13 bases between. Germline CDR1 reads GTSNPN; CDR2 reads SVGIG (reference sequence). This CDR3 contains 14 residues. CDR3 loop: CAWSAPAAGNEQFF. CDR3 DNA sequence: TGTGCCTGGAGTGCACCCGCAGCGGGCAATGAGCAGTTCTTC.